This entry describes one T cell receptor beta chain. The junction does not match germline at one end; this may be a read error. This entry belongs to a study of shared clonotypes between healthy human individuals. The CDR3 sequence is 14 residues long. Germline values: CDR1 SNHLY, CDR2 FYNNEI. In the naive CD8 group, cells lacked CD45RO and were positively selected for CCR7, so terminally differentiated effector memory CD45RA+ cells were left out. The authors loaded roughly 200 ng DNA, around 30,000 T cell genomes, into sorted-subset replicate PCRs. The assay was immunoSEQ multiplex PCR, and TCRdb's table has in-frame clones only and misses some. The table includes about 2 million clones, around 96% detected once.

This sequence was found in a man younger than 35 in good health. This chain uses TRBV2 with TRBJ1-5; D remains ambiguous. Sequencing was performed on naive CD8+ T cells sorted from blood. As DNA, the CDR3 is TGTGCCAACAGTGAAGCCGAGGTGAATCAGCCCCAGCATTTT. It translates to CANSEAEVNQPQHF.